Described below is a single T cell receptor (beta chain) sequence and its context. The antigen is unknown. These donors, healthy bone marrow donors, were studied. Researchers ran the PCR with 60 Vbeta and 13 Jbeta primers. The repertoire was sequenced with immunoSEQ multiplex PCR; TCRdb's copy has only in-frame clones and lacks some. Of about 120,000 clones in the sample, around 67% were seen once. The data were obtained in a study of cytomegalovirus exposure and HLA in healthy donors. Notes on the study in general: 16,951 TCR beta sequences were associated with HLA alleles at 0.05 false discovery rate in a later analysis. The listing of roughly 160 TCR beta chains classed them as cytomegalovirus-associated.

This TCR came from a woman between 35 and 50 years old in good health and CMV-seronegative. Sequenced: PBMCs.

DNA for the CDR3: TGTGCCAGCTCACCGATTAGGGACATGAACACTGAAGCTTTCTTT. Encoded protein: CASSPIRDMNTEAFF. V gene TRBV18 combines with J gene TRBJ1-1; a possible D gene is TRBD1 (6 bases). Deletions cut 3 bases from V and 0 bases from J, with 11 bases between. CDR1 and CDR2 from the germline V gene are KGHSH and LQKENI. The CDR3 contains 15 residues.